The clone carrying this T cell receptor (beta chain) was counted ten times or more. The antigen remains undetermined. This record comes from a study of CD8 T cells in ankylosing spondylitis. Broader study findings: Roughly eight highly homologous variants made up a TCR beta motif that seemed to typify ankylosing spondylitis blood.

5'-RACE, quantitative and with molecular barcodes, yielded the TCR beta libraries. One entry per CDR3 protein results from TCRdb running MiXCR on the 5' RACE reads. The data hold about 220,000 distinct CDR3 sequences, with roughly 18% observed a single time. The CDR3 has 13 amino acids. V dropped 1 base and J dropped 4; count of bases not matched to a gene: 0. The rearrangement joins TRBV12-3 or TRBV12-4 to TRBJ1-1, with 7 bases identical to TRBD1. Sequencing used blood, either unsorted or a sorted T cell fraction (not recorded which). The origin of this receptor is a male donor with ankylosing spondylitis. CDR3 nucleotides: TGTGCCAGCAGTTTAGGGACAGGCACTGAAGCTTTCTTT. It specifies CASSLGTGTEAFF.